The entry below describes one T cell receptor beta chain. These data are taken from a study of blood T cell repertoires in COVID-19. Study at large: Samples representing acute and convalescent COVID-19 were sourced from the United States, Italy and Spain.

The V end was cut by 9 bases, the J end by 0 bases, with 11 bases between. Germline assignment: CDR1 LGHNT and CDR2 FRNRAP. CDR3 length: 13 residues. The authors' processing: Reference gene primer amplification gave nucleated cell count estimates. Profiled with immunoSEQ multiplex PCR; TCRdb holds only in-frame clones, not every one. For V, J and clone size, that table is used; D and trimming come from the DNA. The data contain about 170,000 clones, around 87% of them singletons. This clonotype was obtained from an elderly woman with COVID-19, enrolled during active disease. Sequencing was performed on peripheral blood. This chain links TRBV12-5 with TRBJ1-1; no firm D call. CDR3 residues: CASSSGMNTEAFF. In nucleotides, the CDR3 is TGTGCTAGCTCTAGCGGGATGAACACTGAAGCTTTCTTT.